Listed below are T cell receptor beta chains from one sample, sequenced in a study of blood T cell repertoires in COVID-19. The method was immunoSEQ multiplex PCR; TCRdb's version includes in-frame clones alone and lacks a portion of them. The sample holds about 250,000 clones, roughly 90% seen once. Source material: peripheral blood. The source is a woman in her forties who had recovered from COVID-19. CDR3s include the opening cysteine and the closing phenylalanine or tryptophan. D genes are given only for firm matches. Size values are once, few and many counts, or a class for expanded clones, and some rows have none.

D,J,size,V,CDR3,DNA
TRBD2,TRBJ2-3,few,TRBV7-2,CASRRSGISTDTQYF,TGTGCCAGCAGGCGAAGCGGGATATCCACAGATACGCAGTATTTT
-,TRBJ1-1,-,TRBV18,CASSPIGTQNTEAFF,TGTGCCAGCTCACCGATTGGGACACAGAACACTGAAGCTTTCTTT
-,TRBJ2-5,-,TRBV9,CASSVRGSGTRETQYF,TGTGCCAGCAGCGTGAGGGGGAGTGGGACGAGAGAGACCCAGTACTTC
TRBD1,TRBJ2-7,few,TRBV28,CASSLRDRGLVYGSYEQYF,TGTGCCAGCAGTCTTCGGGACAGGGGGCTCGTATACGGCTCCTACGAGCAGTACTTC
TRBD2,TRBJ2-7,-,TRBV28,CASRKELAAGQYF,TGTGCCAGCAGAAAGGAACTAGCGGCCGGTCAGTACTTC
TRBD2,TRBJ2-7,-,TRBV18,CASSPGTSGYEQYF,TGTGCCAGCTCACCAGGGACTAGCGGCTACGAGCAGTACTTC
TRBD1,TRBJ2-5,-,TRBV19,CASSIPGGGETQYF,TGTGCCAGTAGTATTCCAGGGGGCGGTGAGACCCAGTACTTC
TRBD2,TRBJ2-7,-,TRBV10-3,CAISEGTTLGREQYF,TGTGCCATCAGTGAAGGGACTACACTGGGGAGGGAGCAGTACTTC
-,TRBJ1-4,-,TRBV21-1,CASSFREKLFF,TGTGCCAGCAGCTTTAGAGAAAAACTGTTTTTT
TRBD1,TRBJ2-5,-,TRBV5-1,CASSRDSPRGRETQYF,TGCGCCAGCAGCAGGGACAGCCCAAGGGGTAGAGAGACCCAGTACTTC
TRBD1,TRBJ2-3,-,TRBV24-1,CATSDPKGAGTDTQYF,TGTGCCACCAGTGATCCCAAGGGGGCGGGCACAGATACGCAGTATTTT
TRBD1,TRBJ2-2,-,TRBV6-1,CASSEYGRGLSRTGELFF,TGTGCCAGCAGTGAGTACGGCAGGGGGCTCTCAAGGACCGGGGAGCTGTTTTTT
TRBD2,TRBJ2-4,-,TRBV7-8,CASSFVAGGDYADKNIQYF,TGTGCCAGCAGCTTCGTGGCAGGTGGGGACTACGCAGACAAAAACATTCAGTACTTC
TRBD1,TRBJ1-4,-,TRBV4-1,CASSAGTGEIF,TGCGCCAGCAGCGCGGGGACAGGGGAGATTTTT
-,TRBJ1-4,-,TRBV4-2,CASSLTTGNEKLFF,TGTGCCAGCAGCCTTACCACAGGGAATGAAAAACTGTTTTTT
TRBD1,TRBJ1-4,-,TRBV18,CASSPLRQGTTNEKLFF,TGTGCCAGCTCACCACTCCGACAGGGCACAACTAATGAAAAACTGTTTTTT
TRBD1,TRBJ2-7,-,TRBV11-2,CASSLRLIQGEQYF,TGTGCCAGCAGCTTACGCCTTATACAGGGGGAGCAGTACTTC